The present T cell receptor (beta chain) was sequenced within a study of blood T cells in healthy people across ages. The sample holds a few counts of this clonotype. Next came a second PCR, run for about 7 to 11 cycles, which used a sample-barcoded 5' primer along with a J-beta primer mix. TCRdb processed the 5' RACE reads anew with MiXCR; each CDR3 protein has one entry. The sample lists 800,000 or so distinct CDR3 sequences; approximately 25% were seen once. J lost 3 bases, V lost 5 bases, and 7 bases had no gene match. CDR1 is SEHNR, CDR2 FQNEAQ, per germline (reference sequence). The CDR3 is 14 residues long. The same data also went into a second study, on T cells of mothers and their children.

The V call is TRBV7-9, the J call TRBJ2-7; TRBD1 matches at 7 bases. The sample consisted of blood. The receptor was derived from a boy aged 10-17 years in good health. The CDR3 sequence: CASSTQGVLYEQYF. The CDR3 DNA sequence: TGTGCCAGCAGCACCCAGGGGGTACTCTACGAGCAGTACTTC.